This record covers a single T cell receptor beta chain. Its antigen is not known. The data derive from a study of CD4 T cells in relation to SARS-CoV-2 and coronaviruses. Before the COVID-19 pandemic, during about 2010-2019, CD4+ T cells were taken from unexposed donors. After more than eight days of culture, CD4+ T cells were isolated. CDR3 size: 17 residues. V was clipped by 4 bases and J by 3 bases; unmatched bases: 9. Germline CDR1 reads MDHEN; CDR2 reads SYDVKM. The data were produced by immunoSEQ multiplex PCR, yet TCRdb's version contains in-frame clones alone and is incomplete. The profile shows 15,000 to 20,000 clones, 70% to 90% of them singletons.

This rearrangement joins TRBV28 to TRBJ2-2, with 9 bases fitting TRBD2. This TCR derives from a human donor in good health. The specimen was CD4+ T cells from PBMCs, cultured in vitro. The DNA for the CDR3 is TGTGCCAGCAGTTCCCCCGTAGCGGGGGCCTACACCGGGGAGCTGTTTTTT. Its protein product is CASSSPVAGAYTGELFF.